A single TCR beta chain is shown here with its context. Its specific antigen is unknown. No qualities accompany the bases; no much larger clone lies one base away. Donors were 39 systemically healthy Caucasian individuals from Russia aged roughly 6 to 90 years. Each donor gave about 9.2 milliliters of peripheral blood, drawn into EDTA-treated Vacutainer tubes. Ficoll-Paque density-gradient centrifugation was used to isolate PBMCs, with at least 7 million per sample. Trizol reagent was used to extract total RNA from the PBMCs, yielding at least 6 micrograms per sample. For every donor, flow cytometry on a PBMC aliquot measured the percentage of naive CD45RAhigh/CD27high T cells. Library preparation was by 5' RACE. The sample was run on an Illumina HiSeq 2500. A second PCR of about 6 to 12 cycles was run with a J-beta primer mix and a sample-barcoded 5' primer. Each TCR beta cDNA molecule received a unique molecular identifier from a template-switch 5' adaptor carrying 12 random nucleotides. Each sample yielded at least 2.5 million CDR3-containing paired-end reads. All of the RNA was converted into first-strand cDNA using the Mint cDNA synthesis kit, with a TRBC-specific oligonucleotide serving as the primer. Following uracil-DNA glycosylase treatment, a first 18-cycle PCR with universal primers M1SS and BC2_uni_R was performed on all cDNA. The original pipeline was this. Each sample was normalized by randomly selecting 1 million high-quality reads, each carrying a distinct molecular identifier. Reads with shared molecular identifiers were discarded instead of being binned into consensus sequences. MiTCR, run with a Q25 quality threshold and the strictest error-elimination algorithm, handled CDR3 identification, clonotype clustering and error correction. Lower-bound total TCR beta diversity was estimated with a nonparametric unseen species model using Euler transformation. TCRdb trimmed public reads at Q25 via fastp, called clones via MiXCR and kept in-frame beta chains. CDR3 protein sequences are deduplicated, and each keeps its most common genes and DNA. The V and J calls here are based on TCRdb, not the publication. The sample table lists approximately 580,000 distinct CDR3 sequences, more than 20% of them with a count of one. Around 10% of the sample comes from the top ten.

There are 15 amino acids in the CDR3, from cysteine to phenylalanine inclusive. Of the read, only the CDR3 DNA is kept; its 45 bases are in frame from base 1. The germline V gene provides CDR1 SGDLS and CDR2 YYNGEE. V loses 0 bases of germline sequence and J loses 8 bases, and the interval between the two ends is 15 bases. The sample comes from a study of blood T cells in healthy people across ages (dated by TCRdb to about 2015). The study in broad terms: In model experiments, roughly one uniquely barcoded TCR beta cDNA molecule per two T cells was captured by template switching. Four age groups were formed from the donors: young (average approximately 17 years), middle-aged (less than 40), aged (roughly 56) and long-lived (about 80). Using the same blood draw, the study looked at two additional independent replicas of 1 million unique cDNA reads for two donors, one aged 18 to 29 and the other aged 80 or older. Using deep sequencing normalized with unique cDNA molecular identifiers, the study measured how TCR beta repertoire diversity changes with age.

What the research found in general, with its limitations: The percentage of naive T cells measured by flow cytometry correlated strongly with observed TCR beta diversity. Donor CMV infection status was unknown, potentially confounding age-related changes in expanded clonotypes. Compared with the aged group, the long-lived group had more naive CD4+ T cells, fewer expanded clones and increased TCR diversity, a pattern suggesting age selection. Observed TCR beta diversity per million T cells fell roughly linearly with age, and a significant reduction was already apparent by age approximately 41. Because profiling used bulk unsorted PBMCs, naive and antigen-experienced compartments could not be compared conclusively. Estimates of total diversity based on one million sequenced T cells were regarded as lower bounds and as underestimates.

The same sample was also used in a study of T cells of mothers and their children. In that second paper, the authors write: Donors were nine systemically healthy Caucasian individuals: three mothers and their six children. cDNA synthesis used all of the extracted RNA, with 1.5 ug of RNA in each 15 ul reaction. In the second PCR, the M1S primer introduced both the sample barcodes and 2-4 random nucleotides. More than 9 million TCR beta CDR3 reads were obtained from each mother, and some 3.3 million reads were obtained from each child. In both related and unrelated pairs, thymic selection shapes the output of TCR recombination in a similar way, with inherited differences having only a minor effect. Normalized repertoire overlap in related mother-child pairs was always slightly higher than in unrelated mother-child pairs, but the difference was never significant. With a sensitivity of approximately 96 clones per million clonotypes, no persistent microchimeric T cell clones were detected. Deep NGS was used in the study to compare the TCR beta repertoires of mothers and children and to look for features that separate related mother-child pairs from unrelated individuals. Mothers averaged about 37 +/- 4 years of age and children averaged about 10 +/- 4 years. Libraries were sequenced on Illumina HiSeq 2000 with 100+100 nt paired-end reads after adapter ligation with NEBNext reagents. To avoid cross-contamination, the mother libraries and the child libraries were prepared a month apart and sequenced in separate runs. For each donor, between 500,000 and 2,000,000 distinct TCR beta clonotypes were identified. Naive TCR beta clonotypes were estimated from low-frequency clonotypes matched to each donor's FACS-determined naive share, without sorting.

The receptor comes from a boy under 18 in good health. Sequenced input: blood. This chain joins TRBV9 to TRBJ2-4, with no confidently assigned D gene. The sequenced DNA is TGTGCCAGCAGCGTAGGTGATCCAGAAAGGCACATTCAGTACTTC. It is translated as CASSVGDPERHIQYF. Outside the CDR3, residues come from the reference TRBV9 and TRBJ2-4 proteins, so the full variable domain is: DSGVTQTPKHLITATGQRVTLRCSPRSGDLSVYWYQQSLDQGLQFLIQYYNGEERAKGNILERFSAQQFPDLHSELNLSSLELGDSALYFCASSVGDPERHIQYFGAGTRLSVL.